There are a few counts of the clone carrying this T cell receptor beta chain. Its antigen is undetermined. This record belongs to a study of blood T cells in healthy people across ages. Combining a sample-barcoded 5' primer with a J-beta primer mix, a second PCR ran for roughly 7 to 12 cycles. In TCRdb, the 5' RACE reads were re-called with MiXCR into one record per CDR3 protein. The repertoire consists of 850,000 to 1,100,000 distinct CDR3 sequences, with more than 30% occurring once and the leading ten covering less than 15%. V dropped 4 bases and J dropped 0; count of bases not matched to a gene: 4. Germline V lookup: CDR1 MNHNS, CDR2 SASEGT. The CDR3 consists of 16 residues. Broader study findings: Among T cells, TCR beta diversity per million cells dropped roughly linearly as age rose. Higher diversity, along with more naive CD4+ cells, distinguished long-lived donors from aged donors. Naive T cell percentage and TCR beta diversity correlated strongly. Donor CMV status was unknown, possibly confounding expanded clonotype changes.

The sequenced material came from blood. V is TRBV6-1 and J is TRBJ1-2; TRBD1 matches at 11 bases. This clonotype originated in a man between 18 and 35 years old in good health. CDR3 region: CASSVDRGPSNYGYTF. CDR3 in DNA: TGTGCCAGCAGTGTGGACAGGGGGCCTTCTAACTATGGCTACACCTTC.